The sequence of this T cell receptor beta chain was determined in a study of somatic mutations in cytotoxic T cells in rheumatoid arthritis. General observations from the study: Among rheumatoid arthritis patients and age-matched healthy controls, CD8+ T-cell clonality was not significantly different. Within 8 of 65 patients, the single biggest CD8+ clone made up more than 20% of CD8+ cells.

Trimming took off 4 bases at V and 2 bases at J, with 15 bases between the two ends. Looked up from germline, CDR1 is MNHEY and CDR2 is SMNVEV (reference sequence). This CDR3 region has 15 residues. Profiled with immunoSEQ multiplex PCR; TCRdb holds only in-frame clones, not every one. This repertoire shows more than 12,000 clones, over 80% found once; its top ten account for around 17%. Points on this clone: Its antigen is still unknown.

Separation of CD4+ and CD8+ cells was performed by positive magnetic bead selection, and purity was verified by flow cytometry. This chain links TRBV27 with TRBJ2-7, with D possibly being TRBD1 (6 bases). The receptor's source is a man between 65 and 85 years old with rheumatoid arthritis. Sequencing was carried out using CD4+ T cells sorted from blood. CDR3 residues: CASSSSGHEPYEQYF. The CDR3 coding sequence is TGTGCCAGCAGTTCGTCGGGACATGAACCCTACGAGCAGTACTTC.